This T cell receptor (beta chain) originates from a study of early T cells in non-severe SARS-CoV-2 infection. Whole-study context: Sequencing targeted bulk RNA from unsorted whole blood, leaving chains unpaired. Findings of the study overall: The matching step, a VDJdb search, favored anti-spike CD8 responses and missed private and CD4 specificities.

V was pared by 6 bases and J by 8 bases, with 17 bases between. The CDR3 has 14 amino acids. The germline V gene encodes CDR1 MNHEY and CDR2 SVGEGT. Researchers attached unique molecular identifiers to individual cDNA molecules. TCRdb reprocessed the 5' RACE reads with MiXCR, giving one entry per CDR3 protein. The repertoire has around 59,000 distinct CDR3 sequences, about 8.9% of them found once; the top ten carry roughly 18%. A few counts support this clonotype. The target antigen is unknown. Sequenced material: whole blood. V is TRBV6-2 or TRBV6-3 and J is TRBJ2-1, with D possibly called TRBD1 or TRBD2 (5 bases each). The sequence was obtained from an adult who was a healthcare worker with PCR-confirmed SARS-CoV-2 infection or an uninfected control (not recorded which). CDR3 sequence reads: CASSRDRHFDEQFF. The CDR3 coding sequence is TGTGCCAGCAGCAGGGACCGCCATTTTGATGAGCAGTTCTTC.